This T cell receptor (beta chain) originates from a study of blood T cell repertoires in COVID-19 (dated by TCRdb to 2020 to 2021). At the level of the whole study: Samples covering the acute and convalescent phases of COVID-19 were provided by collaborators in the United States, Italy and Spain. The material from the prospective study consisted of cDNA or gDNA derived from T cells, B-cell-depleted T cells, or PBMCs. Deeply sampled blood TCRbeta repertoires from subjects exposed to, actively infected with, or recovered from COVID-19 were included in the dataset. The repertoires were released in a freely available public database meant as a resource for research on the immune response to SARS-CoV-2. The samples were drawn from two sources: the first 160 participants of the ongoing ImmuneRACE study, and over 950 subjects contributed by 6 global collaborators. A de-identified subject ID, COVID-19 status, age in years and sex were almost always included in the sample metadata. Where HLA class I and class II types were available, the types were taken from metadata supplied by the sample provider, not from assay-based typing.

TCRbeta CDR3 regions were amplified from genomic DNA by means of the immunoSEQ Assay, a bias-controlled multiplex PCR. The study's processing was this. Nucleated cell counts per sample were estimated from amplification of reference gene primers within the assay. To quantify the absolute abundance of each unique TCRbeta CDR3 rearrangement, sequence reads were collapsed and filtered. For each sample, productive Simpson clonality was calculated as the square root of Simpson's diversity index over productive rearrangements. What TCRdb holds here is the immuneACCESS table cut down to in-frame rearrangements. Part of the clones is not present; checked against another copy, under half of the missing clones reflect an unresolved V gene, and the others are unexplained. V and J calls and clone size follow that table, whereas D and trimming were derived from the DNA. In this sample the table shows 65,000 to 80,000 clones, roughly nine tenths of which occur a single time. The ten largest account for approximately 15% of the sample.

Details on this clone: The specificity of this receptor is unknown. It has no much larger one-base neighbor in the sample; base qualities were not kept.

Whole blood was collected in K2EDTA tubes by collaborating institutions according to the institutions' own protocols. For TCRbeta analysis, collaborator samples were shipped as frozen whole blood, as isolated PBMCs, or as DNA extracted from either sample type. Broader findings and caveats from the paper: Clinical and demographic metadata were provided uncurated, with the amount varying by source and participant.

The source of this sequence is a man older than 75 in a cohort sampled during active COVID-19. Sequenced sample: peripheral blood.

The nucleotide sequence is TGTGCCAGCAGCGTTGGGAGGGGACTTGGTTCACCCCTCCACTTT. This sequence encodes CASSVGRGLGSPLHF. The rearranged segments are TRBV6-4 and TRBJ1-6; TRBD1 could be the D gene, as 5 bases match. Trimming costs V 6 bases and J 9 bases, and their ends lie 18 bases apart. Measured from the cysteine to the phenylalanine, the CDR3 is 15 residues long. Only the CDR3 part of the read is kept: 45 bases, read in frame from the first base. Via the germline V gene, CDR1 is MRHNA and CDR2 SNTAGT.